This T cell receptor beta chain is drawn from a study of radiotherapy plus CTLA-4 blockade in lung cancer. Study at large: Disease control was achieved by around 30% of patients, and objective responses by 18%. Broader study findings: After radiotherapy and ipilimumab, tumor-derived clones expanded in peripheral blood. The best predictor of response was reported to be early blood T cell clone dynamics, with interferon-beta.

Profiled with immunoSEQ multiplex PCR; TCRdb holds only in-frame clones, not every one. The sample contains nearly 110,000 clones, approximately 87% of which appear only once. The CDR3 loop spans 15 amino acids. V was pared by 10 bases and J by 0 bases, with 17 bases between. Germline assignment: CDR1 SGHAT and CDR2 FQDESV (reference sequence). Ipilimumab-mediated CTLA-4 blockade plus focal radiation was given to patients having chemo-refractory metastatic non-small-cell lung cancer. This clone has a single count. Its antigen is undetermined. This TCR derives from a human donor with non-small cell lung cancer that progressed on radiotherapy plus ipilimumab. Some clones in this sample may be carry-over from other donors' samples. The chain combines TRBV11-1 with TRBJ2-3; no firm D call. The source was peripheral blood, collected from a patient treated with radiotherapy plus ipilimumab. CDR3 in amino acids: CATIKGPSSTDTQYF. The DNA of the CDR3 is TGTGCCACTATAAAGGGTCCCTCCAGCACAGATACGCAGTATTTT.